The entry below describes one T cell receptor (beta chain). Its antigen is not identified. This CDR3 region has 15 residues. Germline assignment: CDR1 KGHSH and CDR2 LQKENI. The ends were cut back, 9 bases at V and 5 bases at J, with 20 bases in the middle. Among the donors, all were healthy bone marrow donors. This entry is derived from a study of cytomegalovirus exposure and HLA in healthy donors. Study conclusions and caveats: Later analysis revealed greater clonal expansion in HLA-associated TCR beta chains than in equally common others. Per a prior analysis, the majority of TCR beta V segments were productive roughly 87% or roughly 30% of the time.

The PCR was carried out with 60 Vbeta primers and 13 Jbeta primers. Only in-frame clones appear in the TCRdb table, and some are missing; sequencing was by immunoSEQ multiplex PCR. The sample includes 130,000 or so clones, 76% of them seen just once. Sequenced input: PBMCs. The V and J genes are TRBV18 and TRBJ2-1, with a tentative D call TRBD1 (6 bases). This clonotype originated in a middle-aged man in good health and CMV-seronegative. CDR3 DNA sequence: TGTGCCAGGACTCTACCACAGGGAAGTAACAATGAGCAGTTCTTC. Protein product: CARTLPQGSNNEQFF.